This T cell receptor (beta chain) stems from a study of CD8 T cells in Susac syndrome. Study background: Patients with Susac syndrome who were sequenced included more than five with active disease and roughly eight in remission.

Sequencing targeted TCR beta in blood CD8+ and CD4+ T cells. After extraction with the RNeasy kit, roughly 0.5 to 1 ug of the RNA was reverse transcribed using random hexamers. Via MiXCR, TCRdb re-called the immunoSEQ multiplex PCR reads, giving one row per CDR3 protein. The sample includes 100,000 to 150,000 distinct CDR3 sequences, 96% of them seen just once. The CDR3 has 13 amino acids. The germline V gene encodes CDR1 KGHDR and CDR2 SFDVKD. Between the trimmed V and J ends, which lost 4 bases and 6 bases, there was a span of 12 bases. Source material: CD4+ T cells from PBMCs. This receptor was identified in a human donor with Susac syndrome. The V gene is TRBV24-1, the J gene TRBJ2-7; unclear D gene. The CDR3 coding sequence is TGTGCCACCAGTGAATCCTCTAGTGGCGAGCAGTACTTC. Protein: CATSESSSGEQYF.